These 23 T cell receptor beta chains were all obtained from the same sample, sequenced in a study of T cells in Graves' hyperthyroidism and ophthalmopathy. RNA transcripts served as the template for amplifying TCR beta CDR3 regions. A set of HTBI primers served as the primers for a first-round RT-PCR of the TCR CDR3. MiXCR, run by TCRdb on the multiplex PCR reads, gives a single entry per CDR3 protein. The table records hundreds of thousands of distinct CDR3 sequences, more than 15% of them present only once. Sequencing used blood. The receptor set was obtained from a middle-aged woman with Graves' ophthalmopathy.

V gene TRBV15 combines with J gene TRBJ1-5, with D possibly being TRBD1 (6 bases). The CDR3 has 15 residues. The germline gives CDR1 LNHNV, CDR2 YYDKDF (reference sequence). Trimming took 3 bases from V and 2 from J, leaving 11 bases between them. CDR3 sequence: CATSSHGGGNQPQHF. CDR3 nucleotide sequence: TGTGCCACCAGCAGTCACGGGGGCGGCAATCAGCCCCAGCATTTT.

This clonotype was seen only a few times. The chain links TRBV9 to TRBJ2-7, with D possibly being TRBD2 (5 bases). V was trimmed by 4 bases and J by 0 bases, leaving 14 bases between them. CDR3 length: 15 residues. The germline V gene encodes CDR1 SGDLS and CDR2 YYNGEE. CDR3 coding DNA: TGTGCCAGCAGCCCCTCAGGAGCGGCCTCCTACGAGCAGTACTTC. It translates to CASSPSGAASYEQYF. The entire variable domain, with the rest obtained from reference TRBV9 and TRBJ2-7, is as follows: DSGVTQTPKHLITATGQRVTLRCSPRSGDLSVYWYQQSLDQGLQFLIQYYNGEERAKGNILERFSAQQFPDLHSELNLSSLELGDSALYFCASSPSGAASYEQYFGPGTRLTVT.

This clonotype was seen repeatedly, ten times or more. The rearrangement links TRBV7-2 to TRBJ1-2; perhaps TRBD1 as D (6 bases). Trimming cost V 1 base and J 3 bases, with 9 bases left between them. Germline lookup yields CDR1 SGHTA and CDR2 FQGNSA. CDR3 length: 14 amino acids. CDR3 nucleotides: TGTGCCAGCAGCTTAGGAGGGGGGGACTATGGCTACACCTTC. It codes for CASSLGGGDYGYTF.

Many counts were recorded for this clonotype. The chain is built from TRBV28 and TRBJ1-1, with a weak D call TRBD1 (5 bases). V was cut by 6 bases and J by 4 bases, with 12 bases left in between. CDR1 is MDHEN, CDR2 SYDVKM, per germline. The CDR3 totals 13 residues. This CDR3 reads CASSPGLGTEAFF. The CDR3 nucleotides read TGTGCCAGCAGCCCAGGGTTGGGCACTGAAGCTTTCTTT. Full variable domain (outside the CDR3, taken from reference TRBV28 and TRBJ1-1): DVKVTQSSRYLVKRTGEKVFLECVQDMDHENMFWYRQDPGLGLRLIYFSYDVKMKEKGDIPEGYSVSREKKERFSLILESASTNQTSMYLCASSPGLGTEAFFGQGTRLTVV.

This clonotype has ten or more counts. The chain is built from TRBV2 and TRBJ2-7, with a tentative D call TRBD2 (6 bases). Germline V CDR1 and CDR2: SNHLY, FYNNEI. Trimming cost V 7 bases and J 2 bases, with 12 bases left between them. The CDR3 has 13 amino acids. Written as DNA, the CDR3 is TGTGCCAGCAACGGGGGTGGTACCTACGAGCAGTACTTC. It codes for CASNGGGTYEQYF.

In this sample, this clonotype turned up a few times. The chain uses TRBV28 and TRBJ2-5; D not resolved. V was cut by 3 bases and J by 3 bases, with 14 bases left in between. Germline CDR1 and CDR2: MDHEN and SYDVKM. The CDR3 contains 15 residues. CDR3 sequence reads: CASSLLNINEETQYF. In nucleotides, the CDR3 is TGTGCCAGCAGTTTGTTGAATATTAACGAAGAGACCCAGTACTTC.

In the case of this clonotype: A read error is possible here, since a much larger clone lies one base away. CDR3 nucleotide sequence: TGTGCCAACAGCTTTTTTACTAGCGGAGATCAAGAGACCCAGTACTTC. Its protein is CANSFFTSGDQETQYF. This chain connects TRBV28 to TRBJ2-5; 8 nucleotides line up with TRBD2. The trim removed 10 bases at V and 2 bases at J, leaving 15 bases unmatched. CDR1 is MDHEN and CDR2 is SYDVKM in the germline V gene. The CDR3 is 16 amino acids.

The CDR3 spells CSVLGTPGLANQETQYF. CDR3 bases: TGCAGCGTGCTGGGGACACCGGGACTAGCGAATCAGGAGACCCAGTACTTC. The chain links TRBV29-1 to TRBJ2-5; 10 bases line up with TRBD2. V was pared by 6 bases and J by 5 bases, with 18 bases of the junction left unmatched. Germline V gives CDR1 SQVTM, CDR2 ANQGSEA. CDR3 length: 17 residues.

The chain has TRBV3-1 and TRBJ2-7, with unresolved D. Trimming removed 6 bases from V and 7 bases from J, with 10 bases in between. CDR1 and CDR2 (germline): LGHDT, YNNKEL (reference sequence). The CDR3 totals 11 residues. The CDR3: CASSFRREQYF. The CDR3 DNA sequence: TGTGCCAGCAGTTTTCGACGGGAGCAGTACTTC.

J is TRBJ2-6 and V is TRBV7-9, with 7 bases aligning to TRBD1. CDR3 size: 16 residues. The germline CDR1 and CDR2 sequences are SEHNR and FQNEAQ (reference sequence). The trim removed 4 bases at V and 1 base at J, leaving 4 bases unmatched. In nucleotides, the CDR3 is TGTGCCAGCAGCTCTAAGACAGGGTCTGGGGCCAACGTCCTGACTTTC. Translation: CASSSKTGSGANVLTF.

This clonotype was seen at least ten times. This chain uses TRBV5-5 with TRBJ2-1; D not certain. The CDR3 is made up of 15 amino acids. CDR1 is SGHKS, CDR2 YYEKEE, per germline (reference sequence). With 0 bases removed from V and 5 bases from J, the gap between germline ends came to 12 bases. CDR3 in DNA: TGTGCCAGCAGCTTGGGTGGGCTCATAAACAATGAGCAGTTCTTC. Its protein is CASSLGGLINNEQFF.

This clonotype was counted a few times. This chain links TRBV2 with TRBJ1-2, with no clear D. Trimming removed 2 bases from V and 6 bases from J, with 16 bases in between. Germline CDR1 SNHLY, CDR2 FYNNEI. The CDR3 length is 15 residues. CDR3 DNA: TGTGCCAGCAGTGAAAGGACTACAGTCGGCAATGGCTACACCTTC. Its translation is CASSERTTVGNGYTF.

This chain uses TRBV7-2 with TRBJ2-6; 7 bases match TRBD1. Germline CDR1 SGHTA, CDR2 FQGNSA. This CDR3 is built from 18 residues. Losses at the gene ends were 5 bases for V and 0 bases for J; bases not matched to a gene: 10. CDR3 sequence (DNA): TGTGCCAGCAGCCCACGACAGGGCCCGAGCTCTGGGGCCAACGTCCTGACTTTC. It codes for CASSPRQGPSSGANVLTF.

The CDR3 DNA is TGCAGCGTTGCAGGACTAGCGGGGGATCTGACCGGGGAGCTGTTTTTT. The encoded protein is CSVAGLAGDLTGELFF. The rearrangement uses TRBV29-1 and TRBJ2-2; 13 bases align to TRBD2. The CDR3 covers 16 residues. V trimming: 4 bases; J trimming: 5 bases; junction bases outside the gene matches: 7. Germline loops: CDR1 SQVTM, CDR2 ANQGSEA.

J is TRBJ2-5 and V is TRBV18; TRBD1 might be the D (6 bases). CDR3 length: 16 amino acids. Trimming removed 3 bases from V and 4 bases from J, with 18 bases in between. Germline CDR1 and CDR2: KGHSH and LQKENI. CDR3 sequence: CASSPSSGVYGETQYF. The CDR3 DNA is TGTGCCAGCTCACCCTCCTCAGGGGTATATGGAGAGACCCAGTACTTC.

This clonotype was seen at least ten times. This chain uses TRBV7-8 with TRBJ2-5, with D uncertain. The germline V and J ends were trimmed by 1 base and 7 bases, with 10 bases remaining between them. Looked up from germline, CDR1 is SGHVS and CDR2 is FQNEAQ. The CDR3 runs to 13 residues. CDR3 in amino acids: CASSLEVAATQYF. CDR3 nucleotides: TGTGCCAGCAGCTTAGAAGTTGCGGCGACCCAGTACTTC.

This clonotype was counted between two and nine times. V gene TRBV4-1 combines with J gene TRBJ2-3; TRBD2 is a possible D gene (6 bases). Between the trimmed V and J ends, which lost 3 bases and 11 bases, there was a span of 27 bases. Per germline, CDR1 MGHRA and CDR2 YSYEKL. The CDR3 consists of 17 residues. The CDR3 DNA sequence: TGCGCCAGCAGCCATCCCCGCCGGGGGACCCTAATGAGTAGGCAGTATTTT. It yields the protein CASSHPRRGTLMSRQYF.

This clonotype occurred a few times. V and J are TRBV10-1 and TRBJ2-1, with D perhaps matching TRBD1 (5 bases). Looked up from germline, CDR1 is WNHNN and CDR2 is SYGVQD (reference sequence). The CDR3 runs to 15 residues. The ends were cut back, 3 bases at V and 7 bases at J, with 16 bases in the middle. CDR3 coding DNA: TGCGCCAGCAGTGATCCCTTATCAGGGCCTAATGAGCAGTTCTTC. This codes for CASSDPLSGPNEQFF.

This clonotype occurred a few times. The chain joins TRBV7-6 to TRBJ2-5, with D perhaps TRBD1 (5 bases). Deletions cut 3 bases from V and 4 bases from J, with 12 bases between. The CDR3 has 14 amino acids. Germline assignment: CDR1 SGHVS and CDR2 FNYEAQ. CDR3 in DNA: TGTGCCAGCAGCTTGTCCAGGGTTGGAGAGACCCAGTACTTC. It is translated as CASSLSRVGETQYF.

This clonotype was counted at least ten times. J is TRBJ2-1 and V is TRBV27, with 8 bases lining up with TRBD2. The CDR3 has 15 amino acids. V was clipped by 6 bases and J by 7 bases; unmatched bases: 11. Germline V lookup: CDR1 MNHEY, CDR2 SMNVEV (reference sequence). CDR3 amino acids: CASSLTSVELNEQFF. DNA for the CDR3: TGTGCCAGCAGCCTGACTAGCGTCGAGTTAAATGAGCAGTTCTTC.

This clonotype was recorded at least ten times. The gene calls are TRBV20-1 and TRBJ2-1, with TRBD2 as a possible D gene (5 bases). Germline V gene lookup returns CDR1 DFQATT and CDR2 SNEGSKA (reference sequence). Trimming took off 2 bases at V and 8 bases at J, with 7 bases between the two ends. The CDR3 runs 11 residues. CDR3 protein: CSARISDEQFF. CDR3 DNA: TGCAGTGCTAGAATTAGCGATGAGCAGTTCTTC.

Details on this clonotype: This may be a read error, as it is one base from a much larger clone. The CDR3, as DNA: TGTGCCTGGAGGAGACAGGGTAGATACAATGAGCAGTTCTTC. It is translated as CAWRRQGRYNEQFF. This chain links TRBV30 with TRBJ2-1, with 7 bases identical to TRBD1. This CDR3 has 14 amino acids. Germline trimming cut 3 bases from V and 4 bases from J; bases unmatched to any gene: 6. From germline, CDR1 is GTSNPN and CDR2 SVGIG (reference sequence).

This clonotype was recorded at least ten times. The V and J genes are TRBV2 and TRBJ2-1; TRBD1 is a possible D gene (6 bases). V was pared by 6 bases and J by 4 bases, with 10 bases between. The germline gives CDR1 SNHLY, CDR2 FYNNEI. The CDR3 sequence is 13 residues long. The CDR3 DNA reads TGTGCCAGCAGCCGACAGGCGTACAATGAGCAGTTCTTC. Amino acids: CASSRQAYNEQFF.